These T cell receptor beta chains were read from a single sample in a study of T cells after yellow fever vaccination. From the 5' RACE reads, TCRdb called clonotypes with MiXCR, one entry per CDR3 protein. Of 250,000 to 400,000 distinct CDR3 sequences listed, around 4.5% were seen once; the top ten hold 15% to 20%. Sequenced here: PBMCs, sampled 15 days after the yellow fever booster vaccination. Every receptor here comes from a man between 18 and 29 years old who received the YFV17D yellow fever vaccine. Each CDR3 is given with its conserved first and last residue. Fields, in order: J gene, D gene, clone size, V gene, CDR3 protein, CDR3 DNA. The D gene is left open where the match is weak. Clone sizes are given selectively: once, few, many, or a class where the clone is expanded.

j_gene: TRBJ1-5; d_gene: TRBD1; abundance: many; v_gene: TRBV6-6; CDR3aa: CASSPADRGRNQPQHF; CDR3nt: TGTGCCAGCAGCCCGGCCGACAGGGGACGGAATCAGCCCCAGCATTTT
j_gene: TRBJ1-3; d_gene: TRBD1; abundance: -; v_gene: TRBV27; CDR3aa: CASSLSKGQDLAGNTIYF; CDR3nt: TGTGCCAGCAGTTTATCGAAGGGACAGGATTTAGCTGGAAACACCATATATTTT
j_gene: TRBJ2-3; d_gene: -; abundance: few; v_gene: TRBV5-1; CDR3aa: CASSLGVWGMMDTQYF; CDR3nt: TGCGCCAGCAGCTTGGGCGTCTGGGGGATGATGGATACGCAGTATTTT
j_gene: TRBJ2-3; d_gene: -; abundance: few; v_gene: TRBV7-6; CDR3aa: CASSPLLLGDTQYF; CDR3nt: TGTGCCAGCAGCCCCTTGCTGCTGGGAGATACGCAGTATTTT
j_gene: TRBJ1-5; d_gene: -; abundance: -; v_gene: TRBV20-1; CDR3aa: CSARDLGGQPQHF; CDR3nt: TGCAGTGCTAGAGATCTAGGGGGACAGCCCCAGCATTTT
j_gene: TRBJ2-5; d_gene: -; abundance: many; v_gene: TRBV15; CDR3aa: CATSSRQPQETQYF; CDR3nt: TGTGCCACCAGCAGCCGACAGCCGCAAGAGACCCAGTACTTC
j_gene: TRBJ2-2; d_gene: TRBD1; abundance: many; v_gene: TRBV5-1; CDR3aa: CASKETGSNGELFF; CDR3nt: TGCGCCAGCAAGGAGACAGGGTCGAACGGGGAGCTGTTTTTT
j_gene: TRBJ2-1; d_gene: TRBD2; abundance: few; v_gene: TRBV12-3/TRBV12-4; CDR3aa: CASTPLTSGGVREQFF; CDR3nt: TGTGCCAGCACCCCCCTGACTAGCGGGGGGGTTCGAGAGCAGTTCTTC
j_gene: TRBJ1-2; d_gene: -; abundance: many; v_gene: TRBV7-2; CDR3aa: CASSSTAGGGYTF; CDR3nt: TGTGCCAGCAGCTCGACAGCCGGAGGAGGCTACACCTTC
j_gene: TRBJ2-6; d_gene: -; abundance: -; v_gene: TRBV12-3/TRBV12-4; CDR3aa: CASSLGLQAGANVLTF; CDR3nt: TGTGCCAGCAGTTTGGGGCTTCAGGCTGGGGCCAACGTCCTGACTTTC
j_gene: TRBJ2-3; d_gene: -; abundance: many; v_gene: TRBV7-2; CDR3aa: CAGGGLTDTQYF; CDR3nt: TGTGCCGGGGGGGGGCTCACAGATACGCAGTATTTT
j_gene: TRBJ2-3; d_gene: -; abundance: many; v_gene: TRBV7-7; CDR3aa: CASSPRAANTDTQYF; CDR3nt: TGTGCTAGCAGCCCCCGAGCAGCCAACACAGATACGCAGTATTTT
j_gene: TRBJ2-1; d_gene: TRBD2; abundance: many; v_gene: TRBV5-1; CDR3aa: CASSPYIYIAGGLNEQFF; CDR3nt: TGCGCCAGCAGCCCCTACATCTATATAGCGGGGGGCCTCAATGAGCAGTTCTTC
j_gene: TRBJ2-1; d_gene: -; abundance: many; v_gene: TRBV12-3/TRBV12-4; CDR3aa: CASSLRGGVSYNEQFF; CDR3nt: TGTGCCAGCAGTTTAAGGGGCGGGGTATCCTACAATGAGCAGTTCTTC
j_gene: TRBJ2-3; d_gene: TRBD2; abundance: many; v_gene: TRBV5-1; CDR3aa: CASSRKPAGGPPDTQYF; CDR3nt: TGCGCCAGCAGCCGTAAGCCAGCGGGGGGCCCCCCCGATACGCAGTATTTT
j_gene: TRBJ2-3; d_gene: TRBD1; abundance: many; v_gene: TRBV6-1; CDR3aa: CASRRTGPSSTDTQYF; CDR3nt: TGTGCCAGCAGGAGGACAGGACCTTCTAGCACAGATACGCAGTATTTT
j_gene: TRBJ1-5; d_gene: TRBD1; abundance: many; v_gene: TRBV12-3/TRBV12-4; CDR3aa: CASSLRRTGGQPQHF; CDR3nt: TGTGCCAGCAGTTTAAGGCGGACAGGGGGACAGCCCCAGCATTTT
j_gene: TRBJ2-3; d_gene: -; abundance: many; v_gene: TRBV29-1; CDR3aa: CSVESDNLSQYF; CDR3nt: TGCAGCGTTGAATCCGACAATCTGTCGCAGTATTTT
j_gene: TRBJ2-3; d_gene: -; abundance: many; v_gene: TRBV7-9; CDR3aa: CASSPTSGMGTDTQYF; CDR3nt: TGTGCCAGCAGCCCAACGTCAGGAATGGGCACAGATACGCAGTATTTT
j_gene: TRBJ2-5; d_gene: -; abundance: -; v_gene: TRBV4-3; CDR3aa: CASSQDGEGQETQYF; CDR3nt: TGCGCCAGCAGCCAAGATGGTGAGGGCCAAGAGACCCAGTACTTC
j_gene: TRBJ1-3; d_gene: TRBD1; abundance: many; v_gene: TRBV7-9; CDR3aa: CASSVTGFDSGNTIYF; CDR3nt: TGTGCCAGCAGCGTGACAGGGTTTGACTCTGGAAACACCATATATTTT
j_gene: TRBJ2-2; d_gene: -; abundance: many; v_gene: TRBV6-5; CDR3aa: CASSRDENTGELFF; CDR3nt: TGTGCCAGCAGCCGCGACGAGAACACCGGGGAGCTGTTTTTT
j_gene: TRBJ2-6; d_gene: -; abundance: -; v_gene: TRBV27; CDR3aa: CASGSSSGANVLTF; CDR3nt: TGTGCCAGCGGGAGTAGCTCTGGGGCCAACGTCCTGACTTTC
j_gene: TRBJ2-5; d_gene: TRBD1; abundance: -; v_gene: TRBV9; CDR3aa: CASRGQNFGTLTGEQETQYF; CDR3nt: TGTGCCAGCAGGGGTCAAAACTTCGGAACCTTGACAGGGGAGCAAGAGACCCAGTACTTC
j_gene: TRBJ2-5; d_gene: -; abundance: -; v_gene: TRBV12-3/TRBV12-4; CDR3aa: CASSPSGTVGETQYF; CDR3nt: TGTGCCAGCAGCCCCTCCGGGACGGTTGGAGAGACCCAGTACTTC
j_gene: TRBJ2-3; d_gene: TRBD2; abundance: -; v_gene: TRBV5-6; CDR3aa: CASSLVPAGAFDTQYF; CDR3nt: TGTGCCAGCAGCTTGGTTCCAGCGGGGGCCTTTGATACGCAGTATTTT
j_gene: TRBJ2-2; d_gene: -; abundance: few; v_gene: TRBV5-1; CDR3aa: CASSGTSDSGELFF; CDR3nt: TGCGCCAGCAGCGGGACTTCCGATTCCGGGGAGCTGTTTTTT
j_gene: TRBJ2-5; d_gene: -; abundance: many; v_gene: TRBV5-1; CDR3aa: CASSLWGPGETQYF; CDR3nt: TGCGCCAGCAGCTTATGGGGGCCCGGAGAGACCCAGTACTTC
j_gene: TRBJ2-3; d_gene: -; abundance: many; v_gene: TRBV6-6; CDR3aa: CASSYRGRTSYTQYF; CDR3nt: TGTGCCAGCTCCTACCGTGGGCGTACGAGCTATACGCAGTATTTT
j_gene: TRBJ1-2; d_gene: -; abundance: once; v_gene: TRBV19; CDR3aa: CASRSESYGYTF; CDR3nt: TGTGCCAGTAGGTCAGAGTCCTATGGCTACACCTTC
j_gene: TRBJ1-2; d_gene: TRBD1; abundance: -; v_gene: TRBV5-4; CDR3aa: CASRLQGAGVKYGYTF; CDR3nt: TGTGCCAGCAGGTTACAGGGGGCGGGAGTTAAGTATGGCTACACCTTC
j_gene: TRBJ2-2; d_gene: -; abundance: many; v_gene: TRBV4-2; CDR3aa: CASSQDAGELFF; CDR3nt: TGTGCCAGCAGCCAAGATGCCGGGGAGCTGTTTTTT
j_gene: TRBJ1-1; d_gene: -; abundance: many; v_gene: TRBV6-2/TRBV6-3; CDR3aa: CASASHPGRSNTEAFF; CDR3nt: TGTGCCAGCGCGAGCCATCCGGGCAGGAGCAACACTGAAGCTTTCTTT
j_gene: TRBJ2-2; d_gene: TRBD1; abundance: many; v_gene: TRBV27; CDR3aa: CASSLQGATGELFF; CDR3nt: TGTGCCAGCAGTTTGCAGGGGGCCACCGGGGAGCTGTTTTTT
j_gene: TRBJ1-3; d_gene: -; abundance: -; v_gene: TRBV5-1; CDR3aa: CASRDVGAGNTIYF; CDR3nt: TGCGCCAGCCGGGATGTGGGGGCTGGAAACACCATATATTTT
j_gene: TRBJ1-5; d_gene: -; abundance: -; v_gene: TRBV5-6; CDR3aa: CASSASTAYQPQHF; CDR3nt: TGTGCCAGCAGCGCCTCGACGGCTTATCAGCCCCAGCATTTT
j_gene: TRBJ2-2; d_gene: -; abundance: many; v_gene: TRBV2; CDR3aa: CASSGLEPGELFF; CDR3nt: TGTGCCAGCAGTGGCCTAGAGCCCGGGGAGCTGTTTTTT
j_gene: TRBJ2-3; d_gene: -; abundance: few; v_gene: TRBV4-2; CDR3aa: CASSHPGGGSSDTQYF; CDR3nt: TGTGCCAGCAGCCACCCTGGGGGGGGCTCATCAGATACGCAGTATTTT
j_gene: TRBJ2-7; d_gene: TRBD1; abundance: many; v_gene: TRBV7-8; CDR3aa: CASSRDRATTYEQYF; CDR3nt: TGTGCCAGCAGCCGGGACAGGGCCACTACCTACGAGCAGTACTTC